This is a list of T cell receptor beta chains from one sample in a study of blood T cells in healthy people across ages. In TCRdb, the 5' RACE reads were re-called with MiXCR into one record per CDR3 protein. The sample includes roughly 1.5 million distinct CDR3 sequences, 40% to 45% seen only once; the top ten take over 3.5%. Sequenced input: blood. All receptors derive from a woman in her late teens or twenties in good health. The CDR3 runs from the conserved cysteine through the conserved F or W. A D gene is named only where the DNA matches it firmly. Clone size is given for some rows only: seen once, a few or many times, or a class if the clone is expanded.

>-|TRBV10-3|few|TRBJ2-7
CAAQGTAYEQYF
TGTGCCGCGCAGGGGACTGCCTACGAGCAGTACTTC
>-|TRBV27|-|TRBJ2-7
CASSLLYPGEEGYEQYF
TGTGCCAGCAGCTTACTTTATCCAGGGGAGGAGGGATACGAGCAGTACTTC
>-|TRBV7-2|few|TRBJ1-5
CASRGPSNQPQHF
TGTGCCAGCAGGGGACCGTCCAATCAGCCCCAGCATTTT
>-|TRBV12-3/TRBV12-4|-|TRBJ2-5
CASSLRCVNQETQYF
TGTGCCAGCAGCCTAAGGTGCGTCAACCAAGAGACCCAGTACTTC
>TRBD2|TRBV7-2|few|TRBJ2-5
CASWRGVYQETQYF
TGTGCCAGCTGGCGGGGGGTGTACCAAGAGACCCAGTACTTC
>-|TRBV30|-|TRBJ1-5
CAWSQGSSQPQHF
TGTGCCTGGAGCCAGGGCTCAAGTCAGCCCCAGCATTTT
>TRBD1|TRBV5-6|-|TRBJ2-5
CASGQGELQETQYF
TGTGCCAGCGGACAGGGCGAACTCCAAGAGACCCAGTACTTC
>TRBD2|TRBV12-3/TRBV12-4|-|TRBJ2-7
CASRRTSGAFYEQYF
TGTGCCTCACGGCGGACTAGCGGAGCCTTCTACGAGCAGTACTTC
>-|TRBV12-3/TRBV12-4|few|TRBJ2-3
CASTQDSGTPVYF
TGTGCCAGCACCCAAGACTCCGGGACTCCGGTGTATTTT
>-|TRBV5-1|-|TRBJ2-7
CASSLGGAVYNEQYF
TGCGCCAGCAGCTTGGGGGGGGCCGTCTACAATGAGCAGTACTTC
>TRBD1|TRBV10-3|many|TRBJ2-1
CAIRTGFGEQFF
TGTGCCATCAGGACAGGGTTTGGGGAGCAGTTCTTC
>TRBD1|TRBV4-3|many|TRBJ2-5
CASSQEWTGSVETQYF
TGCGCCAGCAGCCAAGAGTGGACAGGGTCCGTAGAGACCCAGTACTTC
>-|TRBV7-3|-|TRBJ1-5
CASSSFLRVDSDYSNQPQHF
TGTGCCAGCAGCTCGTTCCTACGGGTTGACAGCGACTATAGCAATCAGCCCCAGCATTTT
>-|TRBV5-6|-|TRBJ2-3
CASSLGPNEFSTDTQYF
TGTGCCAGCAGCTTGGGGCCCAACGAATTTAGCACAGATACGCAGTATTTT
>TRBD2|TRBV20-1|-|TRBJ2-7
CSAPTGLAGDNEQYF
TGCAGTGCTCCGACGGGACTAGCGGGAGACAATGAGCAGTACTTC
>TRBD1|TRBV20-1|few|TRBJ1-1
CSAPRGRKGTEAFF
TGCAGTGCCCCCAGGGGGCGGAAAGGCACTGAAGCTTTCTTT
>-|TRBV20-1|-|TRBJ2-1
CSALWRDGEQFF
TGCAGTGCGCTCTGGAGGGACGGTGAGCAGTTCTTC
>-|TRBV27|-|TRBJ1-2
CASSLSKAVTSYGYTF
TGTGCCAGCAGTTTATCGAAGGCAGTGACGAGCTATGGCTACACCTTC
>-|TRBV12-3/TRBV12-4|few|TRBJ2-4
CASSPLGVAKNIQYF
TGTGCCAGCAGTCCCCTAGGGGTAGCCAAAAACATTCAGTACTTC
>-|TRBV6-2/TRBV6-3|-|TRBJ2-1
CASSFGGASSYNEQFF
TGTGCCAGCAGTTTCGGCGGAGCCAGCTCCTACAATGAGCAGTTCTTC
>-|TRBV5-1|-|TRBJ2-1
CASSLEGTQFF
TGCGCCAGCAGCTTGGAGGGGACACAGTTCTTC
>TRBD2|TRBV12-3/TRBV12-4|-|TRBJ2-3
CASSSSGGVADTQYF
TGTGCCAGCAGTTCTAGCGGGGGGGTCGCAGATACGCAGTATTTT
>TRBD1|TRBV6-6|once|TRBJ1-3
CASNLDRLVSGNTIYF
TGTGCCAGCAACCTGGACAGGCTAGTCTCTGGAAACACCATATATTTT
>-|TRBV4-2|-|TRBJ2-3
CASSHREGDTQYF
TGTGCCAGCAGCCACCGGGAAGGAGATACGCAGTATTTT
>TRBD2|TRBV20-1|-|TRBJ2-1
CSAWTSGNNNEQFF
TGCAGTGCTTGGACTAGCGGGAACAACAATGAGCAGTTCTTC
>-|TRBV29-1|many|TRBJ2-1
CSVLSGAYEQFF
TGCAGCGTACTCTCCGGGGCATATGAGCAGTTCTTC
>-|TRBV4-1|-|TRBJ2-1
CASSQGIPGNEQFF
TGCGCCAGCAGCCAAGGAATCCCCGGCAATGAGCAGTTCTTC
>TRBD2|TRBV20-1|-|TRBJ2-3
CSAILAGVRTDTQYF
TGCAGTGCTATTCTAGCGGGAGTCCGCACAGATACGCAGTATTTT
>-|TRBV7-2|-|TRBJ2-7
CASSPQQGSWVYGQYF
TGTGCCAGCAGCCCCCAGCAGGGTAGCTGGGTCTACGGGCAGTACTTC
>-|TRBV7-6|few|TRBJ1-1
CASSRVGGIDTEAFF
TGTGCCAGCAGCCGGGTGGGAGGGATTGACACTGAAGCTTTCTTT
>TRBD2|TRBV3-1|few|TRBJ2-1
CASSQDPSGPYNEQFF
TGTGCCAGCAGCCAAGATCCTAGCGGGCCCTACAATGAGCAGTTCTTC
>-|TRBV24-1|-|TRBJ2-7
CATSDWKGAEQYF
TGTGCCACCAGTGATTGGAAAGGGGCCGAGCAGTACTTC
>TRBD1|TRBV2|few|TRBJ1-2
CASSESDRGRAGGYTF
TGTGCCAGCAGTGAATCGGACAGGGGCCGCGCGGGGGGCTACACCTTC
>-|TRBV12-3/TRBV12-4|-|TRBJ2-1
CASSSAVAYNEQFF
TGTGCCAGCAGTTCCGCGGTGGCCTACAATGAGCAGTTCTTC
>TRBD2|TRBV7-2|-|TRBJ2-1
CASNRGSSYNEQFF
TGTGCCAGCAACCGCGGGAGCTCCTACAATGAGCAGTTCTTC
>-|TRBV7-6|once|TRBJ1-4
CASNPAAGVEEKLFF
TGTGCCAGCAACCCAGCCGCGGGGGTGGAAGAAAAACTGTTTTTT
>TRBD2|TRBV4-3|many|TRBJ2-3
CASSHLAEDGTDTQYF
TGCGCCAGCAGCCACCTAGCGGAGGACGGCACAGATACGCAGTATTTT
>-|TRBV21-1|-|TRBJ1-2
CASSKDPGISFSGYTF
TGTGCCAGCAGCAAAGATCCCGGGATATCTTTTAGTGGCTACACCTTC
>TRBD2|TRBV11-2|many|TRBJ2-5
CASSFKRGWETQYF
TGTGCCAGCAGCTTCAAGCGGGGGTGGGAGACCCAGTACTTC
>-|TRBV25-1|-|TRBJ1-4
CASSEYGRLFF
TGTGCCAGCAGTGAATATGGGAGGCTGTTTTTT
>-|TRBV4-2|-|TRBJ2-7
CASSQELISCEQYF
TGTGCCAGCAGCCAAGAACTCATTTCCTGCGAGCAGTACTTC
>TRBD2|TRBV5-4|-|TRBJ2-4
CASSSPTSGGQNIQYF
TGTGCCAGCAGCTCCCCTACTAGCGGGGGCCAAAACATTCAGTACTTC
>-|TRBV5-4|few|TRBJ2-7
CASSLMGNYEQYF
TGTGCCAGCAGCTTGATGGGGAACTACGAGCAGTACTTC
>TRBD1|TRBV5-1|-|TRBJ2-4
CASSDPSGTVAKNIQYF
TGCGCCAGCAGCGACCCCTCCGGGACAGTAGCCAAAAACATTCAGTACTTC
>-|TRBV6-4|few|TRBJ1-6
CASSRGINSPLHF
TGTGCCAGCTCCCGCGGGATTAATTCACCCCTCCACTTT
>-|TRBV25-1|-|TRBJ1-6
CASSEVSPAPLHF
TGTGCCAGCAGTGAAGTCTCTCCTGCACCCCTCCACTTT
>-|TRBV5-1|few|TRBJ2-6
CASSSDPGANVLTF
TGCGCCAGCAGTTCCGATCCTGGGGCCAACGTCCTGACTTTC